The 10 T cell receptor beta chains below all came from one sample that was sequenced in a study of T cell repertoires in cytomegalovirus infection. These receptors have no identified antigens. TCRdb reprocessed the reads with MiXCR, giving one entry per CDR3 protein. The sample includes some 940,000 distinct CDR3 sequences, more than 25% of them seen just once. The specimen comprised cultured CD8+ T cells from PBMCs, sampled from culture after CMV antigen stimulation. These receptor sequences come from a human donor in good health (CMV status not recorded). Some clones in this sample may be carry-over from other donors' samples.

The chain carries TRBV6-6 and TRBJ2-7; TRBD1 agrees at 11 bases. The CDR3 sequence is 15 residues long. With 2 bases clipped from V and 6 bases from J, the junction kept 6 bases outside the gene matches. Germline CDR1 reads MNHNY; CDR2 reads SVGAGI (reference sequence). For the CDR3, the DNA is TGTGCCAGCAGTTACGACGGACAGGGGGCTCCCGAGCAGTACGTC. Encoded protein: CASSYDGQGAPEQYV.

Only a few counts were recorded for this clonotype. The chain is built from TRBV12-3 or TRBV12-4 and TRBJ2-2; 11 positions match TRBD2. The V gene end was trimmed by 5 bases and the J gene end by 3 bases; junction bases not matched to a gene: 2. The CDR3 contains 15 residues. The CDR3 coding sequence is TGTGCCAGCAGTGGTAGCGGGGGGGACACCGGGGAGCTGTTTTTT. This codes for CASSGSGGDTGELFF.

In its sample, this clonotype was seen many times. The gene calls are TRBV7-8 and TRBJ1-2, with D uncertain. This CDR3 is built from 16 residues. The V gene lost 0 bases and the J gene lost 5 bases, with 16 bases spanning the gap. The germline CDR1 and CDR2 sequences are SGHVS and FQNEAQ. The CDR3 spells CASSLAPGRGRYGYTF. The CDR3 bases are TGTGCCAGCAGCTTAGCCCCAGGAAGAGGGCGATATGGCTACACCTTC.

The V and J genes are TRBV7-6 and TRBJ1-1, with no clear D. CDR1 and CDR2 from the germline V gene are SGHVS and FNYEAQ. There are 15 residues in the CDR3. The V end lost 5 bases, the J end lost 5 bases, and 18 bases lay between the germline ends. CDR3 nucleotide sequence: TGTGCCAGCAGCCCCCAAGGAGGGAGTCATACTGAAGCTTTCTTT. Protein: CASSPQGGSHTEAFF.

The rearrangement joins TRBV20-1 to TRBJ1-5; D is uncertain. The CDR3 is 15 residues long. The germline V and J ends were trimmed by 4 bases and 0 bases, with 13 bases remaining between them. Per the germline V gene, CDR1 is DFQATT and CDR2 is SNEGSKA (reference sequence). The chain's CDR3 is CSAIRSQDSNQPQHF. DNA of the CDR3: TGCAGTGCTATTCGGTCGCAAGATAGCAATCAGCCCCAGCATTTT.

The CDR3 region has the DNA TGTGCCAGCAACCATTATCGGGGTGTAAACACAGATACGCAGTATTTT. As protein: CASNHYRGVNTDTQYF. The chain carries TRBV12-3 or TRBV12-4 and TRBJ2-3, with D perhaps matching TRBD2 (5 bases). The CDR3 totals 16 residues. Trimming took 7 bases from V and 2 from J, leaving 19 bases between them.

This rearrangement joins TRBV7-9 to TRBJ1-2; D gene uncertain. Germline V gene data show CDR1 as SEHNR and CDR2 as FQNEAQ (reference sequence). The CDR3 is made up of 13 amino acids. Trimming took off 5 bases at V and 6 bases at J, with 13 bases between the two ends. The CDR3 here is CASSPPGNHGYTF. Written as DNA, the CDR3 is TGTGCCAGCAGCCCCCCGGGAAACCATGGCTACACCTTC.

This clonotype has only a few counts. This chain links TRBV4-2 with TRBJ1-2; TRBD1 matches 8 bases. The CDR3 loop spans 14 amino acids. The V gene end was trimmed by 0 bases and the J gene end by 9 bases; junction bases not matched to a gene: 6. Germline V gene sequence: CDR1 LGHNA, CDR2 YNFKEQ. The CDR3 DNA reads TGTGCCAGCAGCCAAGATTCAGGGGGCAAAAGCTACACCTTC. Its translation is CASSQDSGGKSYTF.

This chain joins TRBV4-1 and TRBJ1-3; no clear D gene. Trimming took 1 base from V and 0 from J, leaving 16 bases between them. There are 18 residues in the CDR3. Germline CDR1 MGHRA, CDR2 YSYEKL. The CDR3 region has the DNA TGCGCCAGCAGCCAAGGTGCAAAGGCGGCGTACTCTGGAAACACCATATATTTT. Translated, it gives CASSQGAKAAYSGNTIYF.

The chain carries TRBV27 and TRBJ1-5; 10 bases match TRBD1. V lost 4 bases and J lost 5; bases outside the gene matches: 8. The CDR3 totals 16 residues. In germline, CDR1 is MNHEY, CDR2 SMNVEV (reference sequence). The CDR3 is CASSSLGQGVYQPQHF. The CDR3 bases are TGTGCCAGCAGTTCACTCGGACAGGGGGTATATCAGCCCCAGCATTTT.